What follows are 9 T cell receptor beta chains derived from one specimen sequenced in a study of CD8 T cells in ankylosing spondylitis. One entry per CDR3 protein results from TCRdb running MiXCR on the 5' RACE reads. The data contain a few hundred thousand distinct CDR3 sequences, about 10% of them singletons. The material sequenced was blood, either unsorted or a sorted T cell fraction (not recorded which). The receptors shown here come from a male donor with ankylosing spondylitis or in good health (not recorded which).

This clonotype was found a few times. The chain joins TRBV29-1 to TRBJ1-2, with D possibly being TRBD1 (6 bases). This CDR3 region has 15 residues. V lost 3 bases, J lost 5 bases, and 19 bases lay in between. Germline V gene data show CDR1 as SQVTM and CDR2 as ANQGSEA. The DNA for the CDR3 is TGCAGCGTTGATCGCCCCGGGGGCTTAGGTTATGGCTACACCTTC. Its translation is CSVDRPGGLGYGYTF.

The V gene is TRBV5-1, the J gene TRBJ2-7; TRBD1 matches at 11 bases. Germline V CDR1 and CDR2: SGHRS, YFSETQ. There are 15 residues in the CDR3. Trimming at V came to 2 bases and at J to 0 bases, leaving 1 base not matched to a gene. CDR3: CASSFGTGGSYEQYF. The CDR3 bases are TGCGCCAGCAGCTTTGGGACAGGGGGCTCCTACGAGCAGTACTTC.

This clonotype was seen at least ten times. The rearrangement links TRBV12-3 or TRBV12-4 to TRBJ1-1; possible D gene TRBD1, 5 bases. The CDR3 extends over 11 amino acids. Trimming removed 6 bases at V and 8 bases at J, with 10 bases between. CDR3 sequence reads: CASSPDREAFF. The CDR3 DNA reads TGTGCCAGCAGCCCTGACAGAGAAGCTTTCTTT.

Ten or more counts support this clonotype. This chain links TRBV20-1 with TRBJ2-3, with D perhaps matching TRBD2 (7 bases). Trimming stripped 5 bases from V and 0 bases from J, with 21 bases between. The CDR3 has 17 amino acids. Germline-derived CDR1 and CDR2 are DFQATT and SNEGSKA (reference sequence). CDR3 coding DNA: TGCAGTGCTGACGGACTGGCGGGGGCTTCTAGCACAGATACGCAGTATTTT. Its translation: CSADGLAGASSTDTQYF.

V and J are TRBV20-1 and TRBJ2-1, with 10 bases fitting TRBD2. This CDR3 has 15 residues. V was pared by 3 bases and J by 3 bases, with 5 bases of the junction left unmatched. Germline V CDR1 and CDR2: DFQATT, SNEGSKA (reference sequence). The DNA for the CDR3 is TGCAGTGCTAGCTGGGCTAGCGGGAGCTACAATGAGCAGTTCTTC. Translating it yields CSASWASGSYNEQFF.

The rearrangement links TRBV12-3 or TRBV12-4 to TRBJ2-5; 8 bases are shared with TRBD1. V shed 7 bases and J 3 bases; nucleotides not matched to a gene: 7. The CDR3 has 14 residues. The CDR3 sequence is CASTLDRGKETQYF. Written as DNA, the CDR3 is TGTGCCAGCACCTTAGACAGGGGAAAAGAGACCCAGTACTTC.

This chain links TRBV27 with TRBJ2-7, with D tentatively TRBD1 or TRBD2 (5 bases each). With 3 bases removed from V and 2 bases from J, the gap between germline ends came to 17 bases. The CDR3 runs to 16 residues. Germline CDR1 reads MNHEY; CDR2 reads SMNVEV (reference sequence). This chain's CDR3 is CASSLSGGDLTYEQYF. The CDR3 DNA sequence: TGTGCCAGCAGTTTGAGCGGTGGGGACCTTACCTACGAGCAGTACTTC.

This clonotype has more than one count but fewer than ten. The CDR3 loop is CASSPRGGPSETQYF. The DNA of the CDR3 is TGTGCCAGCAGCCCAAGGGGAGGCCCCTCAGAGACCCAGTACTTC. The chain has TRBV7-9 and TRBJ2-5; weak D call: TRBD2 (6 bases). The CDR3 sequence is 15 residues long. Germline CDR1 SEHNR, CDR2 FQNEAQ (reference sequence). V lost 5 bases and J lost 4, with 17 bases in between.

This clonotype turned up a few times. This chain connects TRBV29-1 to TRBJ2-5, with 11 bases matching TRBD2. With V trimmed by 4 bases and J by 4 bases, 5 bases remained unmatched. Germline V lookup: CDR1 SQVTM, CDR2 ANQGSEA. The CDR3 is 14 residues long. CDR3: CSVGPSGRIETQYF. The CDR3 DNA reads TGCAGCGTTGGCCCTAGCGGGAGGATAGAGACCCAGTACTTC.